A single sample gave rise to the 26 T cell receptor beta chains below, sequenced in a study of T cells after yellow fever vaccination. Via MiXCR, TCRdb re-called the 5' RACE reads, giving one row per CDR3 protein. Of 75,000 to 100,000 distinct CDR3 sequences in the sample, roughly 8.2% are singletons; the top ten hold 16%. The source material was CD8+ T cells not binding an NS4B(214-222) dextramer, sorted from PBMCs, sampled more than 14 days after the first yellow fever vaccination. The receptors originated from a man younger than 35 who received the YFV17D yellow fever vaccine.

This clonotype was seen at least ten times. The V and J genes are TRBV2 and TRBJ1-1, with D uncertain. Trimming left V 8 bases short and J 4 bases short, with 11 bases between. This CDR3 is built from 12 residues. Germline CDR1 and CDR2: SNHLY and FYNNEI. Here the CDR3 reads CASRYGITEAFF. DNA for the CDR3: TGTGCCAGCCGATACGGGATCACTGAAGCTTTCTTT.

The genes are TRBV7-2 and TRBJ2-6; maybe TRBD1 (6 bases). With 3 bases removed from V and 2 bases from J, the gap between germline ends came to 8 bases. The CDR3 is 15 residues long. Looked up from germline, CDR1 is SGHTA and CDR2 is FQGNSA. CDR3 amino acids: CASSLGAAGANVLTF. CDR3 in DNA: TGTGCCAGCAGCTTGGGGGCTGCTGGGGCCAACGTCCTGACTTTC.

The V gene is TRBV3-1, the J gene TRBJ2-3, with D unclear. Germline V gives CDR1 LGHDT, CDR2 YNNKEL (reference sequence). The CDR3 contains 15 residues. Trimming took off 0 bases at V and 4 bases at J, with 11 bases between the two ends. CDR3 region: CASSQDLDVPDTQYF. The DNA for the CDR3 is TGTGCCAGCAGCCAAGATCTGGACGTGCCAGATACGCAGTATTTT.

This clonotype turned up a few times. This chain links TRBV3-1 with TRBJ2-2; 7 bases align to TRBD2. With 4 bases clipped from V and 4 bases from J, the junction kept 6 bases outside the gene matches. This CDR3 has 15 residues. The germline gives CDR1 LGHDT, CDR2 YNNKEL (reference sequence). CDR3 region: CASSPRGGSTGELFF. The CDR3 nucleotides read TGTGCCAGCAGCCCGCGGGGAGGGAGCACCGGGGAGCTGTTTTTT.

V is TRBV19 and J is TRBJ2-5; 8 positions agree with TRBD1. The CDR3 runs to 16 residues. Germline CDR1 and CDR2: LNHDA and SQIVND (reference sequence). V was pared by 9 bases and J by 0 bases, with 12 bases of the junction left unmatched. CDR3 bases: TGTGCCAGCTCCCCTACGGGACAGGTTCACCAAGAGACCCAGTACTTC. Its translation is CASSPTGQVHQETQYF.

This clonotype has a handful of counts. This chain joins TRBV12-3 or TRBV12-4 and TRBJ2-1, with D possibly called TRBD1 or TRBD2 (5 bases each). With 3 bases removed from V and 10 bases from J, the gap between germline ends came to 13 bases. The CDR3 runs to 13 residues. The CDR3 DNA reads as TGTGCCAGCAGTTTCCGGGGTTACAGGGAGCAGTTCTTC. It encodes CASSFRGYREQFF.

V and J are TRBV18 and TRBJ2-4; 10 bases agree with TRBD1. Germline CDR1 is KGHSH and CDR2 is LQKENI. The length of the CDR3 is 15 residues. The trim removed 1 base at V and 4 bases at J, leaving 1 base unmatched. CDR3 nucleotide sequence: TGTGCCAGCTCACCACGGGGACAGGGGAAAAACATTCAGTACTTC. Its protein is CASSPRGQGKNIQYF. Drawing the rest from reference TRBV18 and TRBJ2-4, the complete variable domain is NAGVMQNPRHLVRRRGQEARLRCSPMKGHSHVYWYRQLPEEGLKFMVYLQKENIIDESGMPKERFSAEFPKEGPSILRIQQVVRGDSAAYFCASSPRGQGKNIQYFGAGTRLSVL.

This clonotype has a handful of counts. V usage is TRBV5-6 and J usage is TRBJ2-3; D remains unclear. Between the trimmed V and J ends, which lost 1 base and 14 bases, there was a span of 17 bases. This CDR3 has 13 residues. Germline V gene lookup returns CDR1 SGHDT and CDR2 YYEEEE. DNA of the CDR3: TGTGCCAGCAGCTTGAACTCGCCGGTCGCATCGTATTTT. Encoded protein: CASSLNSPVASYF. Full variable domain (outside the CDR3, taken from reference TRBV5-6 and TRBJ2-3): DAGVTQSPTHLIKTRGQQVTLRCSPKSGHDTVSWYQQALGQGPQFIFQYYEEEERQRGNFPDRFSGHQFPNYSSELNVNALLLGDSALYLCASSLNSPVASYFGPGTRLTVL.

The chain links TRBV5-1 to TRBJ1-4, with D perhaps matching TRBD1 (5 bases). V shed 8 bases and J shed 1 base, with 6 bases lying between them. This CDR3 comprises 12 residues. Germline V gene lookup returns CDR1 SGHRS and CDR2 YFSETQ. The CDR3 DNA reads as TGCGCCAGGGGGGGAACTAATGAAAAACTGTTTTTT. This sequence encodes CARGGTNEKLFF. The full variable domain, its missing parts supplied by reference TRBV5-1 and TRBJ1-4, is KAGVTQTPRYLIKTRGQQVTLSCSPISGHRSVSWYQQTPGQGLQFLFEYFSETQRNKGNFPGRFSGRQFSNSRSEMNVSTLELGDSALYLCARGGTNEKLFFGSGTQLSVL.

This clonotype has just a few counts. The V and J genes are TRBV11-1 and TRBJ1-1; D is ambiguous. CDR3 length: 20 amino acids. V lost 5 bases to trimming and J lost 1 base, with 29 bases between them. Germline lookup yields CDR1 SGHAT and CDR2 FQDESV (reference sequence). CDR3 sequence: CASSPLSGSVRRVPNTEAFF. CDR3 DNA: TGTGCCAGCAGCCCTCTCTCTGGATCGGTTCGTAGGGTTCCGAACACTGAAGCTTTCTTT.

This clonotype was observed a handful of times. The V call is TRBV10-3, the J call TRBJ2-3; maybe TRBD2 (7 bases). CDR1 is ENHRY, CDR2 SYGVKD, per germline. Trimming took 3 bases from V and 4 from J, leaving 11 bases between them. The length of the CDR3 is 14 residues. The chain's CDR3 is CAISEGGASDTQYF. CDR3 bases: TGTGCCATCAGTGAAGGGGGGGCCTCAGATACGCAGTATTTT.

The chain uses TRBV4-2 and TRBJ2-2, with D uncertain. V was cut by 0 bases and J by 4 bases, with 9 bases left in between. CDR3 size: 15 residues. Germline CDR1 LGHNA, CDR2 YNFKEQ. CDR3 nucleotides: TGTGCCAGCAGCCAAGAATTTGGTGCCACCGGGGAGCTGTTTTTT. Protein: CASSQEFGATGELFF.

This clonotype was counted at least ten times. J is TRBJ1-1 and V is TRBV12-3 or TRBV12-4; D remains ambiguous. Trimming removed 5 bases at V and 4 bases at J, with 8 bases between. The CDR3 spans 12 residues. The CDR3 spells CASSVVSTEAFF. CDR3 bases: TGTGCCAGCAGTGTCGTATCCACTGAAGCTTTCTTT.

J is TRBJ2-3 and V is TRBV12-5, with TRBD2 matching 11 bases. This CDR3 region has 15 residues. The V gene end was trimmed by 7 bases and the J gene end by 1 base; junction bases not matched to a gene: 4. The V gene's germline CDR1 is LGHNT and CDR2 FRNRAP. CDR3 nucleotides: TGTGCTAGTGATCCGGGACTAGCGGGCACAGATACGCAGTATTTT. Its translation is CASDPGLAGTDTQYF.

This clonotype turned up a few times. The CDR3 region is CASSEGSGRGGEQYF. In nucleotides, the CDR3 is TGTGCCAGCAGCGAGGGATCTGGCAGGGGCGGTGAGCAGTACTTC. The rearrangement uses TRBV9 and TRBJ2-7; D might be TRBD1 (6 bases). The V and J ends lost 3 bases and 7 bases respectively, with 20 bases between them. The CDR3 is 15 residues long. CDR1 is SGDLS and CDR2 is YYNGEE in the germline V gene. Complete variable domain (other parts from reference TRBV9 and TRBJ2-7): DSGVTQTPKHLITATGQRVTLRCSPRSGDLSVYWYQQSLDQGLQFLIQYYNGEERAKGNILERFSAQQFPDLHSELNLSSLELGDSALYFCASSEGSGRGGEQYFGPGTRLTVT.

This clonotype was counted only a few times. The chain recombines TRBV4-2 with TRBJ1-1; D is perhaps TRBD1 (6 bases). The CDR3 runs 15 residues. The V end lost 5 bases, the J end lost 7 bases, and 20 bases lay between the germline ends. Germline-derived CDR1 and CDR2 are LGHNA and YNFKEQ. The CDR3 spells CASSDLVSGDNEAFF. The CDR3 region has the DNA TGTGCCAGCAGCGACCTGGTCTCCGGGGACAATGAAGCTTTCTTT.

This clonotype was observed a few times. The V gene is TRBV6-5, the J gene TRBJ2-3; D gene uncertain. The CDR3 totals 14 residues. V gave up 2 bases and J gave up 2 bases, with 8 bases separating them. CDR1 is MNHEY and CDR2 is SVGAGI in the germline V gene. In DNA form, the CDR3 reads TGTGCCAGCAGTTACGACTGGATCACAGATACGCAGTATTTT. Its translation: CASSYDWITDTQYF.

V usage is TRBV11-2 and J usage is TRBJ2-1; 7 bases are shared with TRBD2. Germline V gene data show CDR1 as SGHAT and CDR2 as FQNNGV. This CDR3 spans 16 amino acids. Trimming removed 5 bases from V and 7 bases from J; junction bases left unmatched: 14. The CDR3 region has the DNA TGTGCCAGCAGCCGTCCCTCTAGCGGATTAAGTAATGAGCAGTTCTTC. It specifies CASSRPSSGLSNEQFF.

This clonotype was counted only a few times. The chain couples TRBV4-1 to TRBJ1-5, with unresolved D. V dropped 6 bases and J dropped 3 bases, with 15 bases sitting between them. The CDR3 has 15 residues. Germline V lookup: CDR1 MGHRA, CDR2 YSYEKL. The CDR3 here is CASSTRPGNNQPQHF. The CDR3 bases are TGCGCCAGCAGTACCCGCCCCGGTAACAATCAGCCCCAGCATTTT.

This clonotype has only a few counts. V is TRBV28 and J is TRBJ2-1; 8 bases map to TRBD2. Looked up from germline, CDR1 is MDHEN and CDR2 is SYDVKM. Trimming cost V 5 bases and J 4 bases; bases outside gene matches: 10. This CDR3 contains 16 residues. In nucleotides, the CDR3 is TGTGCCAGCAGTCTCCGGGAGGGGGTTTTATACAATGAGCAGTTCTTC. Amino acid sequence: CASSLREGVLYNEQFF.

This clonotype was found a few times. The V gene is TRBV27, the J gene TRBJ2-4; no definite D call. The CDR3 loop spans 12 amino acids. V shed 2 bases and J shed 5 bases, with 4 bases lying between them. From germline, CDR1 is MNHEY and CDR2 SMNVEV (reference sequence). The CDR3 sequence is CASSLGQNIQYF. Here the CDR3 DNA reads TGTGCCAGCAGTTTAGGACAAAACATTCAGTACTTC.

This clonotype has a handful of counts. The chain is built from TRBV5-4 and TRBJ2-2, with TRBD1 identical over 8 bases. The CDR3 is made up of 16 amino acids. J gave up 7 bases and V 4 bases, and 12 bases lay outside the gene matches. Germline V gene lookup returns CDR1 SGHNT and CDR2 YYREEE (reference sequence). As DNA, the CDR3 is TGTGCCAGCAGCCCGGGCTGGACAGGGACCGGCGGGGAGCTGTTTTTT. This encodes CASSPGWTGTGGELFF.

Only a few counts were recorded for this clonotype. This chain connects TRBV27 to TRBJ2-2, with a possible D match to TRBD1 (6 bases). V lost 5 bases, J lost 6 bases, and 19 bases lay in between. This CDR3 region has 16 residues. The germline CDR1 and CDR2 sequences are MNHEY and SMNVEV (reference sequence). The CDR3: CASSPGQLGLAGELFF. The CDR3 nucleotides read TGTGCCAGCAGTCCCGGACAGTTGGGGCTCGCCGGGGAGCTGTTTTTT.

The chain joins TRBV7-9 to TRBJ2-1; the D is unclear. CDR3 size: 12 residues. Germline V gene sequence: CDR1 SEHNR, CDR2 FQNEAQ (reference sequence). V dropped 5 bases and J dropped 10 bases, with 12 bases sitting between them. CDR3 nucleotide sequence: TGTGCCAGCAGCATACCAACCGGGGAGCAGTTCTTC. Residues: CASSIPTGEQFF.

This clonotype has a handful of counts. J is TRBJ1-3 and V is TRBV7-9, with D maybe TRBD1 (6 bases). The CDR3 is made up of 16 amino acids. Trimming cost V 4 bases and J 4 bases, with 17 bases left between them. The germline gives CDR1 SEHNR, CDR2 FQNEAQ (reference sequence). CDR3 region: CASSSYRTVAGNTIYF. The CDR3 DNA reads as TGTGCCAGCAGCTCTTACCGGACAGTCGCCGGAAACACCATATATTTT.

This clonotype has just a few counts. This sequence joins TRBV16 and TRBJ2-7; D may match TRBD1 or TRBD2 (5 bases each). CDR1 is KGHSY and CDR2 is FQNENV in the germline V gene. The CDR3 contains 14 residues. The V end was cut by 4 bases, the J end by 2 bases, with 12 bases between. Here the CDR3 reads CASSPGGIAYEQYV. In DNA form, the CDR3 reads TGTGCCAGCAGCCCTGGGGGAATCGCCTACGAGCAGTACGTC.